The 21 T cell receptor beta chains presented below share a single source sample, sequenced in a study of CD8+CD57+ T cells in acquired aplastic anemia. Investigators profiled TCR beta VDJ and CDR3 from genomic DNA template. TCRdb re-called the reads with MiXCR, one entry per CDR3 protein. The table records under 200,000 distinct CDR3 sequences, approximately 43% of them present only once. Sequenced material: sorted CD4+, CD8+, or CD8+CD57+ T cells (not recorded which) from PBMCs. These receptors all stem from a human donor in good health.

This clonotype showed up many times. J is TRBJ2-3 and V is TRBV6-1, with D unclear. The CDR3 sequence is 14 residues long. Germline CDR1 is MNHNS and CDR2 is SASEGT. With 3 bases removed from V and 2 bases from J, the gap between germline ends came to 9 bases. The CDR3 region has the DNA TGTGCCAGCAGTGAGCCGGGCAACACAGATACGCAGTATTTT. Translation: CASSEPGNTDTQYF.

The chain uses TRBV7-6 and TRBJ2-7; 7 nucleotides agree with TRBD2. CDR3 length: 16 amino acids. J was trimmed by 2 bases and V by 5 bases; bases with no gene match: 12. The germline gives CDR1 SGHVS, CDR2 FNYEAQ. CDR3 in amino acids: CASSPTERDTPYEQYF. The DNA for the CDR3 is TGTGCCAGCAGCCCGACTGAGCGGGATACCCCCTACGAGCAGTACTTC.

V usage is TRBV6-2 or TRBV6-3 and J usage is TRBJ2-3, with TRBD1 identical over 8 bases. V was pared by 2 bases and J by 3 bases, with 4 bases of the junction left unmatched. CDR3 size: 15 residues. Germline V gene data show CDR1 as MNHEY and CDR2 as SVGEGT. The CDR3 is CASSYGTGGTDTQYF. In DNA form, the CDR3 reads TGTGCCAGCAGTTACGGGACAGGCGGTACAGATACGCAGTATTTT.

The V gene is TRBV3-1, the J gene TRBJ1-4; D unresolved. Trimming left V 4 bases short and J 8 bases short, with 17 bases between. CDR1 is LGHDT and CDR2 is YNNKEL in the germline V gene (reference sequence). The CDR3 extends over 15 amino acids. The CDR3 reads CASSRGERVGEKLFF. Written as DNA, the CDR3 is TGTGCCAGCAGCCGAGGCGAGAGGGTAGGCGAAAAACTGTTTTTT.

This clonotype came up once. Its ends do not fully match the called genes, so a read error is possible. J is TRBJ2-7 and V is TRBV2, with 7 bases matching TRBD1. Germline-derived CDR1 and CDR2 are SNHLY and FYNNEI. The length of the CDR3 is 15 residues. CDR3 region: CAISGWGQSSYEQYF. The DNA of the CDR3 is TGTGCCATCAGTGGTTGGGGACAGAGCTCCTACGAGCAGTACTTC.

This clonotype has only a few counts. V gene TRBV14 combines with J gene TRBJ2-7; no definite D call. With 4 bases removed from V and 2 bases from J, the gap between germline ends came to 12 bases. The CDR3 is made up of 14 amino acids. Germline CDR1 SGHDN, CDR2 FVKESK. The CDR3 here is CASSLGTTTYEQYF. CDR3 in DNA: TGTGCCAGCAGCCTCGGTACTACGACCTACGAGCAGTACTTC.

This clonotype was counted many times. This chain connects TRBV19 to TRBJ2-4; TRBD2 might be the D (5 bases). The CDR3 consists of 13 residues. Trimming took off 1 base at V and 10 bases at J, with 11 bases between the two ends. In germline, CDR1 is LNHDA, CDR2 SQIVND (reference sequence). For the CDR3, the DNA is TGTGCCAGTAGTATAGTCCAGAGAGGGATTCAGTACTTC. This translates into CASSIVQRGIQYF.

The V and J genes are TRBV20-1 and TRBJ2-3; D is possibly TRBD1 (6 bases). V was pared by 3 bases and J by 4 bases, with 14 bases between. Germline V gives CDR1 DFQATT, CDR2 SNEGSKA (reference sequence). The CDR3 covers 14 residues. The DNA for the CDR3 is TGCAGTGCTAGGAAGCAGGGGCCTGCAGATACGCAGTATTTT. Protein product: CSARKQGPADTQYF.

This clonotype was counted a few times. A much bigger clone sits one base away, suggesting this may be a read error. This chain links TRBV7-8 with TRBJ2-1; D is unresolved. Germline CDR1 SGHVS, CDR2 FQNEAQ. CDR3 length: 15 amino acids. The CDR3: CASSSTEKPYNEQLF. As DNA, the CDR3 is TGTGCCAGCAGCTCAACAGAGAAACCCTACAATGAGCAGCTCTTC.

The gene calls are TRBV29-1 and TRBJ1-1; a possible D gene is TRBD1 (6 bases). Germline V gives CDR1 SQVTM, CDR2 ANQGSEA. The V end lost 4 bases, the J end lost 6 bases, and 18 bases lay between the germline ends. The CDR3 extends over 14 amino acids. CDR3 sequence reads: CSVAGGGDWAEAFF. The CDR3 DNA sequence: TGCAGCGTTGCCGGTGGGGGCGATTGGGCTGAAGCTTTCTTT.

The V gene is TRBV25-1, the J gene TRBJ2-1, with 13 bases identical to TRBD2. Germline trimming cut 4 bases from V and 5 bases from J; bases unmatched to any gene: 8. CDR1 is MGHDK, CDR2 SYGVNS, per germline. The CDR3 length is 17 residues. CDR3 in amino acids: CASSAGLAGVLDNEQFF. The CDR3 DNA follows: TGTGCCAGCAGTGCCGGACTAGCGGGGGTTCTCGACAATGAGCAGTTCTTC.

CDR3: CASSFPGTGYNEQFF. CDR3 nucleotides: TGTGCCAGCAGTTTCCCCGGGACAGGATACAATGAGCAGTTCTTC. The chain is built from TRBV12-3 or TRBV12-4 and TRBJ2-1; 8 bases align to TRBD1. Trimming took 3 bases from V and 4 from J; bases not matched to a gene: 5. The CDR3 spans 15 residues.

The chain joins TRBV9 to TRBJ2-1; TRBD2 aligns across 16 bases. Germline values: CDR1 SGDLS, CDR2 YYNGEE. The CDR3 has 17 residues. With 3 bases clipped from V and 8 bases from J, the junction kept 8 bases outside the gene matches. The CDR3 loop is CASSGGTSGRVPHEQFF. CDR3 in DNA: TGTGCCAGCAGCGGCGGGACTAGCGGGAGGGTCCCGCATGAGCAGTTCTTC.

The V gene is TRBV11-2, the J gene TRBJ2-7; D remains ambiguous. The germline gives CDR1 SGHAT, CDR2 FQNNGV. Trimming shortened V by 1 base and J by 0 bases, and 7 bases separated the two germline ends. CDR3 length: 14 residues. The CDR3 region has the DNA TGTGCCAGCAGCTTAGCGACCACCTCCTACGAGCAGTACTTC. It yields the protein CASSLATTSYEQYF.

This clonotype was seen many times. This chain uses TRBV20-1 with TRBJ2-7; D unclear. This CDR3 contains 11 residues. V gave up 3 bases and J gave up 4 bases, with 7 bases separating them. Germline V gives CDR1 DFQATT, CDR2 SNEGSKA (reference sequence). The CDR3 sequence is CSASLLYEQYF. CDR3 nucleotide sequence: TGCAGTGCTAGTTTGCTTTACGAGCAGTACTTC.

This clonotype appeared once. This chain links TRBV2 with TRBJ1-5; 7 positions agree with TRBD1. In germline, CDR1 is SNHLY, CDR2 FYNNEI. This CDR3 has 15 amino acids. The junction had 8 bases not matched to a gene; V was cut back by 8 bases and J by 1 base. Here the CDR3 reads CASRSGTASNQPQHF. Here the CDR3 DNA reads TGTGCCAGCCGCTCCGGGACAGCAAGCAATCAGCCCCAGCATTTT.

This clonotype was picked up many times. V usage is TRBV7-2 and J usage is TRBJ2-1; TRBD2 might be the D (6 bases). CDR3 length: 15 residues. The V and J ends lost 3 bases and 9 bases respectively, with 18 bases between them. From germline, CDR1 is SGHTA and CDR2 FQGNSA. The CDR3 DNA reads as TGTGCCAGCAGCTTGAGTCAGCCGGGGGATGGTGAGCAGTTCTTC. This encodes CASSLSQPGDGEQFF.

This clonotype has ten or more counts. The chain recombines TRBV7-2 with TRBJ2-7; the D gene is possibly TRBD1 (5 bases). CDR3 length: 14 residues. V lost 8 bases, J lost 0 bases, and 14 bases lay in between. Germline loops: CDR1 SGHTA, CDR2 FQGNSA. The CDR3 DNA is TGTGCCAGCGGCAAAGGACAAATCTCCTACGAGCAGTACTTC. Translation gives CASGKGQISYEQYF.

The V and J genes are TRBV2 and TRBJ1-4, with D uncertain. Germline V gene lookup returns CDR1 SNHLY and CDR2 FYNNEI. CDR3 length equals 14 residues. V lost 0 bases and J lost 5, with 7 bases in between. This CDR3 reads CASSEALPNEKLFF. CDR3 bases: TGTGCCAGCAGTGAAGCGCTTCCGAATGAAAAACTGTTTTTT.

The gene calls are TRBV6-1 and TRBJ2-5; tentatively, D is TRBD2 (6 bases). CDR1 MNHNS and CDR2 SASEGT come from the germline V gene. With 6 bases removed from V and 5 bases from J, the gap between germline ends came to 13 bases. The CDR3 sequence is 13 residues long. The CDR3 bases are TGTGCCAGCAGCTTACGGGGGAGGGAGACCCAGTACTTC. This translates into CASSLRGRETQYF.

The V gene is TRBV15, the J gene TRBJ1-5; D is uncertain. The V and J ends lost 1 base and 2 bases respectively, with 6 bases between them. Germline-derived CDR1 and CDR2 are LNHNV and YYDKDF (reference sequence). This CDR3 spans 14 amino acids. The CDR3 coding sequence is TGTGCCACCAGCAGAGGCGTAGGCAATCAGCCCCAGCATTTT. The encoded protein is CATSRGVGNQPQHF.